This T cell receptor beta chain emerged from a study of blood T cell repertoires in COVID-19. Germline CDR1 and CDR2: SGHTA and FQGNSA. The trim removed 6 bases at V and 6 bases at J, leaving 9 bases unmatched. The CDR3 sequence is 15 residues long. Methods used by the authors: The assay estimated nucleated cells by amplifying reference gene primers. Profiling relied on immunoSEQ multiplex PCR, and the TCRdb table lists in-frame clones only, not all of them. D and trimming come from the DNA, and the V and J calls and clone size come from that table. This table holds about 280,000 clones, roughly 85% found once. This study enrolled people aged roughly 18 to 90 from 20 to 25 US geographic areas.

The chain uses TRBV7-2 and TRBJ2-3; TRBD2 aligns across 10 bases. The receptor was derived from a woman between 45 and 65 years old who had recovered from COVID-19. The sample was PBMCs or T cells enriched from blood (not recorded which). Here the CDR3 DNA reads TGTGCCAGCAGTCTTACTAGCGGGAACAGGGATACGCAGTATTTT. This sequence encodes CASSLTSGNRDTQYF.